Following are 13 T cell receptor beta chains from one sample sequenced in a study of blood T cells in healthy people across ages. Through a sample-barcoded 5' primer and a J-beta primer mix, a second PCR was run for roughly 6 to 11 cycles. TCRdb reprocessed the 5' RACE reads with MiXCR, giving one entry per CDR3 protein. The sample yields some 880,000 distinct CDR3 sequences, around 36% seen once. Sequenced sample: blood. The receptors were gathered from a man younger than 30 in good health.

This clonotype was observed a few times. The chain combines TRBV18 with TRBJ2-2; maybe TRBD1 (5 bases). This CDR3 is 14 amino acids long. V was shortened by 3 bases and J by 3 bases, with 8 bases between the two germline ends. CDR1 KGHSH and CDR2 LQKENI come from the germline V gene. CDR3 region: CASSPSQDTGELFF. CDR3 sequence (DNA): TGTGCCAGCTCACCTTCACAGGACACCGGGGAGCTGTTTTTT.

For the CDR3, the DNA is TGTGCCAGCAGTTACTCGCGGGGTTTTGGAGACGGGGAGCTGTTTTTT. This gives the protein CASSYSRGFGDGELFF. J is TRBJ2-2 and V is TRBV6-5, with a tentative D call TRBD2 (6 bases). Trimming cost V 0 bases and J 7 bases, with 15 bases left between them. CDR1 MNHEY and CDR2 SVGAGI come from the germline V gene. This CDR3 is 16 amino acids long.

A few counts support this clonotype. The chain has TRBV4-2 and TRBJ1-5; D unclear. Germline assignment: CDR1 LGHNA and CDR2 YNFKEQ. V lost 0 bases to trimming and J lost 4 bases, with 10 bases between them. CDR3 length: 15 residues. CDR3 in DNA: TGTGCCAGCAGCCAAGATATATCAGCTAATCAGCCCCAGCATTTT. It translates to CASSQDISANQPQHF.

V is TRBV12-3 or TRBV12-4 and J is TRBJ2-5; 9 nucleotides match TRBD1. This CDR3 region has 15 residues. The V gene end was trimmed by 5 bases and the J gene end by 5 bases; junction bases not matched to a gene: 9. DNA of the CDR3: TGTGCCAGCAGTCTCCCGGGACAGGGCCCGGAGACCCAGTACTTC. Protein product: CASSLPGQGPETQYF.

This chain links TRBV25-1 with TRBJ2-1; D is undetermined. Trimming took 3 bases from V and 7 from J, leaving 7 bases between them. The germline CDR1 and CDR2 sequences are MGHDK and SYGVNS. The CDR3 spans 12 residues. The CDR3 reads CASSDFRNEQFF. In DNA, the CDR3 is TGTGCCAGCAGTGATTTTAGGAATGAGCAGTTCTTC.

The chain uses TRBV20-1 and TRBJ2-3; perhaps D is TRBD1 or TRBD2 (5 bases each). The CDR3 extends over 15 amino acids. V was cut by 3 bases and J by 1 base, with 14 bases left in between. CDR1 is DFQATT, CDR2 SNEGSKA, per germline (reference sequence). CDR3 DNA sequence: TGCAGTGCTAGTAGGCTTGGGACGGGCACAGATACGCAGTATTTT. Protein: CSASRLGTGTDTQYF.

This clonotype was detected only a few times. CDR3 amino acids: CASSLSGGLETQYF. The CDR3 coding sequence is TGTGCCAGCAGTTTATCGGGGGGGCTGGAGACCCAGTACTTC. The chain is built from TRBV12-3 or TRBV12-4 and TRBJ2-5, with TRBD2 identical over 8 bases. CDR3 length: 14 amino acids. After removal of 2 bases from V and 5 bases from J, the junction contained 4 bases not matched to a gene.

This clonotype has more than one count but fewer than ten. The chain links TRBV20-1 to TRBJ2-1; 11 nucleotides agree with TRBD2. The CDR3 length is 15 residues. V was pared by 6 bases and J by 0 bases, with 4 bases of the junction left unmatched. The germline CDR1 and CDR2 sequences are DFQATT and SNEGSKA (reference sequence). The CDR3 coding sequence is TGCAGTGCCATAGCGGGGGGGGCCTCCTACAATGAGCAGTTCTTC. Protein: CSAIAGGASYNEQFF.

This clonotype occurred many times. The chain carries TRBV25-1 and TRBJ2-1; 7 bases agree with TRBD2. The germline CDR1 and CDR2 sequences are MGHDK and SYGVNS. V gave up 3 bases and J gave up 2 bases; unmatched junction bases: 4. This CDR3 has 15 amino acids. As DNA, the CDR3 is TGTGCCAGCAGTGATTTGGGGGGGACCTACAATGAGCAGTTCTTC. Its translation is CASSDLGGTYNEQFF.

A few counts support this clonotype. The chain is built from TRBV2 and TRBJ2-2; D is perhaps TRBD1 (7 bases). V shed 6 bases and J shed 8 bases, with 13 bases lying between them. Germline CDR1 SNHLY, CDR2 FYNNEI. There are 13 residues in the CDR3. For the CDR3, the DNA is TGTGCCAGCAGAGACAGGGAGGCTGGGGAGCTGTTTTTT. This sequence encodes CASRDREAGELFF. Full variable domain (outside the CDR3, taken from reference TRBV2 and TRBJ2-2): EPEVTQTPSHQVTQMGQEVILRCVPISNHLYFYWYRQILGQKVEFLVSFYNNEISEKSEIFDDQFSVERPDGSNFTLKIRSTKLEDSAMYFCASRDREAGELFFGEGSRLTVL.

The J gene is TRBJ2-1, the V gene TRBV9; TRBD2 aligns across 13 bases. Germline V gene lookup returns CDR1 SGDLS and CDR2 YYNGEE. This CDR3 is 17 amino acids long. V shed 3 bases and J 6 bases; nucleotides not matched to a gene: 9. CDR3 bases: TGTGCCAGCAGCGGCAGATTTGGGACTAGCGGGGCCAATGAGCAGTTCTTC. It yields the protein CASSGRFGTSGANEQFF.

The chain employs TRBV20-1 and TRBJ2-3, with TRBD2 as a possible D gene (5 bases). From germline, CDR1 is DFQATT and CDR2 SNEGSKA (reference sequence). This CDR3 has 19 residues. Between the trimmed V and J ends, which lost 6 bases and 0 bases, there was a span of 28 bases. The CDR3 region has the DNA TGCAGTGCCAAGCGGCAGGCGGCCTTCTGGCTCACTAGCACAGATACGCAGTATTTT. Its protein product is CSAKRQAAFWLTSTDTQYF.

The V gene is TRBV29-1, the J gene TRBJ2-1; 9 nucleotides align to TRBD1. V lost 6 bases, J lost 9 bases, and 12 bases stayed unmatched. This CDR3 has 14 residues. Germline V lookup: CDR1 SQVTM, CDR2 ANQGSEA. The CDR3 nucleotides read TGCAGCGTCGTCGTGACAGGGGGTGATGGTGAGCAGTTCTTC. Translating gives CSVVVTGGDGEQFF.